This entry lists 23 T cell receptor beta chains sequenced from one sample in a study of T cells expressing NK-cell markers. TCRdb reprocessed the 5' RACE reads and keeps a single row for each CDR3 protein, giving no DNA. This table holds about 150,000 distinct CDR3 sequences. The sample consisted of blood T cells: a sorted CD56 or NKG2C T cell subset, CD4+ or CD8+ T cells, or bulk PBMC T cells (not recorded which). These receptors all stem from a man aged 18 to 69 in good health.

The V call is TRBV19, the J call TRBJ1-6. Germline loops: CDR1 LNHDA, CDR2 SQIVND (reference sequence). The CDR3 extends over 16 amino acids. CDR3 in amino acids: CASSMGIGPFNSPLHF.

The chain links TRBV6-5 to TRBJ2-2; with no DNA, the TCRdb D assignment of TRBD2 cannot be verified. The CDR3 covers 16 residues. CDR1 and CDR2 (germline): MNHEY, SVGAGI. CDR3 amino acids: CASSYRLAFNTGELFF.

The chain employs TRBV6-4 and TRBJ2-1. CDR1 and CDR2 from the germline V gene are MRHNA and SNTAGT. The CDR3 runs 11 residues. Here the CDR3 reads CASSDSGEQFF.

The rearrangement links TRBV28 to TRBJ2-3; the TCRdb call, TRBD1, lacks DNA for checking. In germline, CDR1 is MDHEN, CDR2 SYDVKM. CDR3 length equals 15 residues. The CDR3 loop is CASSFTGSHTDTQYF. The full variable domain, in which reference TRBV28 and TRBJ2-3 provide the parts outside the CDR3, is DVKVTQSSRYLVKRTGEKVFLECVQDMDHENMFWYRQDPGLGLRLIYFSYDVKMKEKGDIPEGYSVSREKKERFSLILESASTNQTSMYLCASSFTGSHTDTQYFGPGTRLTVL.

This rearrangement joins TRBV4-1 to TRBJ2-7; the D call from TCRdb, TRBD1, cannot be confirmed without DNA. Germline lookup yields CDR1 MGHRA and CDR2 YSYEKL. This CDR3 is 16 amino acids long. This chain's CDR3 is CASSQVEGQGTHEQYF.

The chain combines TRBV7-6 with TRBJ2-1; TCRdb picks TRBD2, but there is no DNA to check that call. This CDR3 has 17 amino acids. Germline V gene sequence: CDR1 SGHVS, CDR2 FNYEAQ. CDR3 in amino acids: CASTQSAGTGSYNEQFF.

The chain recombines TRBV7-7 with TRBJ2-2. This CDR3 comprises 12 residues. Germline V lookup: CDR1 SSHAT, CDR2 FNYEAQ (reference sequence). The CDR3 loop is CASSQPRGELFF. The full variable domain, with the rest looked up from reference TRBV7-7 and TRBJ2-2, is GAGVSQSPRYKVTKRGQDVTLRCDPISSHATLYWYQQALGQGPEFLTYFNYEAQPDKSGLPSDRFSAERPEGSISTLTIQRTEQRDSAMYRCASSQPRGELFFGEGSRLTVL.

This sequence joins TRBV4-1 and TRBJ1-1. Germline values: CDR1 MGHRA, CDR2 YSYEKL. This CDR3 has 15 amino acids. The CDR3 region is CASSQDHSLYTEAFF.

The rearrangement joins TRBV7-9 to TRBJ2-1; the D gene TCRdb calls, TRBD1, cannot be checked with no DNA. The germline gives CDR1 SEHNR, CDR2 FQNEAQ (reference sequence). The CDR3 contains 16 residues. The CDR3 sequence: CASSFPGGGSYNEQFF.

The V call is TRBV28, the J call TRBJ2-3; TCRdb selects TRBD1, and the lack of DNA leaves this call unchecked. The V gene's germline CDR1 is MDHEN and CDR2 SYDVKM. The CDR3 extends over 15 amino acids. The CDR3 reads CASSSDRDGTDTQYF.

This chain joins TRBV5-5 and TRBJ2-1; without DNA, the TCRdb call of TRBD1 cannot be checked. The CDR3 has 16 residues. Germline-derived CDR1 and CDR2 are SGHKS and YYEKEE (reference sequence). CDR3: CASSFPGTRTYNEQFF.

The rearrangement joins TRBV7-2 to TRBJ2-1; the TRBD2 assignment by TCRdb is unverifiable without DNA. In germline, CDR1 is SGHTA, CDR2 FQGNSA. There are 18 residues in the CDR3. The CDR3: CASSFASGGGSSYNEQFF.

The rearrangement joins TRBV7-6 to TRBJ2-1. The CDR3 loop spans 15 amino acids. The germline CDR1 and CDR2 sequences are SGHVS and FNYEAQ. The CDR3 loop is CASSFGSSSYNEQFF.

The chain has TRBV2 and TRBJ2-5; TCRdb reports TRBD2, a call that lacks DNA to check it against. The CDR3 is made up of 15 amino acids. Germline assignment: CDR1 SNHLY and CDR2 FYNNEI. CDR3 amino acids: CASSDPARLGETQYF.

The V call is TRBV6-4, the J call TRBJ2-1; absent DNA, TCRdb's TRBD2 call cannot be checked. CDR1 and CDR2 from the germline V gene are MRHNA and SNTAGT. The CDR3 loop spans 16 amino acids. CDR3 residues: CASSDGTSGGSGEQFF.

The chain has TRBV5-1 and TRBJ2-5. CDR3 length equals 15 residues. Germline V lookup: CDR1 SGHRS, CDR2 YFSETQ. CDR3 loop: CASSPILDMDATQYF.

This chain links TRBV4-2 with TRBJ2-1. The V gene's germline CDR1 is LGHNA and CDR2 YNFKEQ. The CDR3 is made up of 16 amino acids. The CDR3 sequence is CASSQEFPRNYNEQFF.

The CDR3: CASSQESPPTYTQYF. J is TRBJ2-3 and V is TRBV4-2; the TCRdb D gene call, TRBD1, has no DNA to confirm it. CDR3 size: 15 residues. The germline V gene encodes CDR1 LGHNA and CDR2 YNFKEQ.

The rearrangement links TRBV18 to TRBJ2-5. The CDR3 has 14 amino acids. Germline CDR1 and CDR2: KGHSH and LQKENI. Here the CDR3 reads CASSPRGYQETQYF.

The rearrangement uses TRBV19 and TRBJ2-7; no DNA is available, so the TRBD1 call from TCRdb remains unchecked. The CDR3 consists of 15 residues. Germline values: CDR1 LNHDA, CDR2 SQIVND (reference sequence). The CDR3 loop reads CASRDRAMASWEQYF.

This CDR3 is CASSEWDLAKNIQYF. This chain links TRBV6-1 with TRBJ2-4. Germline values: CDR1 MNHNS, CDR2 SASEGT. The CDR3 extends over 15 amino acids.

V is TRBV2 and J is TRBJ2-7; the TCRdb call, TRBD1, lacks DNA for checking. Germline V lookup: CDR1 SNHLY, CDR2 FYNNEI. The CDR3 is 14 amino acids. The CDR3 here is CASTSGPGTPEQYF.

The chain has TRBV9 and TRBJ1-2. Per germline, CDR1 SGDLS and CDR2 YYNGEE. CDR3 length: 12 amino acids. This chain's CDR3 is CASGRGGDGYTF.